Below are 10 T cell receptor beta chains sequenced from a single sample in a study of cytomegalovirus exposure and HLA in healthy donors. PCR primers comprised 60 Vbeta and 13 Jbeta primers. Here immunoSEQ multiplex PCR was the method, and the copy in TCRdb shows in-frame clones only, minus some. This table has 200,000 or so clones, under 90% appearing once. Material for sequencing was PBMCs. The receptor set was obtained from a boy younger than 10 in good health and CMV-seronegative.

This clone was counted a single time. The chain employs TRBV4-2 and TRBJ1-5; a weak D match, TRBD1 (6 bases). In germline, CDR1 is LGHNA, CDR2 YNFKEQ. The CDR3 has 16 residues. Between the trimmed V and J ends, which lost 0 bases and 6 bases, there was a span of 15 bases. The CDR3 coding sequence is TGTGCCAGCAGCCAAGATGTAGGGACAATACTTCAGCCCCAGCATTTT. This codes for CASSQDVGTILQPQHF.

The chain recombines TRBV29-1 with TRBJ1-2, with 7 bases aligning to TRBD1. The CDR3 length is 17 residues. From germline, CDR1 is SQVTM and CDR2 ANQGSEA. V was pared by 3 bases and J by 2 bases, with 15 bases of the junction left unmatched. The CDR3 bases are TGCAGCGTTGAGTTCCTAGGGACAGAAGGTCTAAACTATGGCTACACCTTC. Its protein product is CSVEFLGTEGLNYGYTF.

This clone was seen a few times. The chain recombines TRBV4-3 with TRBJ2-3; the D gene is possibly TRBD1 (6 bases). V lost 0 bases and J 5 bases, leaving 6 bases between the germline ends. The CDR3 length is 13 residues. Looked up from germline, CDR1 is LGHNA and CDR2 is YSLEER. In nucleotides, the CDR3 is TGCGCCAGCAGCCAAGAACAGGGAGATACGCAGTATTTT. This gives the protein CASSQEQGDTQYF.

The chain is built from TRBV5-4 and TRBJ2-5; 7 bases line up with TRBD1. TRBJ2-7 explains the end of the DNA better; the J call may be wrong. CDR3 length: 14 amino acids. Per the germline V gene, CDR1 is SGHNT and CDR2 is YYREEE (reference sequence). The CDR3 region has the DNA TGTGCCAGCAGCCACCGGGACAGACCCCACGAGCAGTACTTC. Translating it yields CASSHRDRPHEQYF.

The chain couples TRBV27 to TRBJ1-6; 7 bases match TRBD1. There are 13 residues in the CDR3. With 5 bases clipped from V and 10 bases from J, the junction kept 5 bases outside the gene matches. CDR1 is MNHEY, CDR2 SMNVEV, per germline (reference sequence). Here the CDR3 reads CASSDRDGSPLHF. As DNA, the CDR3 is TGTGCCAGCAGTGACAGGGATGGGTCACCCCTCCACTTT.

A single count supports this clone. This chain uses TRBV6-5 with TRBJ2-7; D gene uncertain. The CDR3 contains 11 residues. Germline V CDR1 and CDR2: MNHEY, SVGAGI. Trimming removed 6 bases from V and 9 bases from J, with 12 bases in between. The CDR3 protein is CASSQGAGQYF. The CDR3 DNA reads TGTGCCAGCAGCCAAGGCGCAGGGCAGTACTTC.

The genes are TRBV6-4 and TRBJ2-7; 7 bases are shared with TRBD2. The CDR3 sequence is 19 residues long. Germline CDR1 reads MRHNA; CDR2 reads SNTAGT. With 10 bases clipped from V and 4 bases from J, the junction kept 28 bases outside the gene matches. The CDR3 DNA follows: TGTGCCACGCGAGGGAGGGAAACATCCAGAATTCCCCCCCATTACGAGCAGTACTTC. This codes for CATRGRETSRIPPHYEQYF.

The rearrangement joins TRBV5-8 to TRBJ2-2; D is unclear. The V end lost 0 bases, the J end lost 7 bases, and 7 bases lay between the germline ends. The CDR3 covers 13 residues. CDR1 is SGHTS and CDR2 is YDEGEE in the germline V gene. Here the CDR3 reads CASSLVLNGELFF. Written as DNA, the CDR3 is TGTGCCAGCAGCTTGGTCCTTAACGGGGAGCTGTTTTTT.

The chain combines TRBV27 with TRBJ2-3, with D unresolved. Trimming took off 3 bases at V and 5 bases at J, with 15 bases between the two ends. The CDR3 has 15 residues. Germline values: CDR1 MNHEY, CDR2 SMNVEV (reference sequence). CDR3 in amino acids: CASSFGSSLGDTQYF. The CDR3 DNA follows: TGTGCCAGCAGTTTTGGTTCCAGTCTAGGAGATACGCAGTATTTT.

CDR3 DNA: TGCGCCAGCAGCTTGACAGGGTGGATGAACACTGAAGCTTTCTTT. Its protein product is CASSLTGWMNTEAFF. The chain joins TRBV5-1 to TRBJ1-1, with D perhaps TRBD1 (6 bases). CDR1 and CDR2 (germline): SGHRS, YFSETQ. The CDR3 extends over 15 amino acids. V gave up 1 base and J gave up 0 bases, with 10 bases separating them.